This T cell receptor (beta chain) was sequenced during a study of OX40 agonist ivuxolimab in advanced cancers. Study-level background: Ivuxolimab is an agonistic anti-OX40 (CD134) antibody, and patients were treated with it. People who had prior anti-PD-1, anti-PD-L1 or anti-CTLA-4 therapy could take part, and roughly 44% had some.

With regard to this clone: As yet, its antigen is unknown.

The CDR3 is 13 amino acids. CDR1 is SGHTA and CDR2 is FQGNSA in the germline V gene. V gave up 4 bases and J gave up 2 bases, with 7 bases separating them. TCRdb's copy holds only in-frame clones and misses some; the assay was immunoSEQ multiplex PCR. The sample has roughly 53,000 clones, 80% to 85% seen once. If patients had autoimmune disease history or systemic immunosuppression, they were excluded. General study points: Expanded clones were, on average, more numerous among CD8+ T cells than CD4+.

This material consisted of CD4+ or CD8+ T cells sorted from blood, taken in a trial of the OX40 agonist ivuxolimab. This chain uses TRBV7-2 with TRBJ2-3, with unresolved D. This clonotype originated in an adult with an advanced solid tumor such as melanoma, head and neck, liver or kidney cancer. The chain's CDR3 is CASSSSITDTQYF. DNA of the CDR3: TGTGCCAGCAGCTCTTCGATCACAGATACGCAGTATTTT.